This T cell receptor beta chain was identified during a study of T cell changes during pregnancy in multiple sclerosis. The J segment lost 0 bases and the V segment lost 0 bases, leaving 12 bases of the junction unmatched. The CDR3 sequence is 18 residues long. Germline assignment: CDR1 SGHRS and CDR2 YFSETQ. Sequenced by immunoSEQ multiplex PCR; TCRdb stores in-frame clones only, minus some. The sample records around 37,000 clones, about 92% being singletons. The TCR originated in a female donor with multiple sclerosis, enrolled in a pregnancy study. The sequenced sample was CD8+ T cells from peripheral blood mononuclear cells, obtained before pregnancy. The chain carries TRBV5-1 and TRBJ2-7; 7 positions agree with TRBD2. CDR3 DNA sequence: TGCGCCAGCAGCTTGGCATCGGTAGCGGGCCTTAGCTCCTACGAGCAGTACTTC. Its protein is CASSLASVAGLSSYEQYF.